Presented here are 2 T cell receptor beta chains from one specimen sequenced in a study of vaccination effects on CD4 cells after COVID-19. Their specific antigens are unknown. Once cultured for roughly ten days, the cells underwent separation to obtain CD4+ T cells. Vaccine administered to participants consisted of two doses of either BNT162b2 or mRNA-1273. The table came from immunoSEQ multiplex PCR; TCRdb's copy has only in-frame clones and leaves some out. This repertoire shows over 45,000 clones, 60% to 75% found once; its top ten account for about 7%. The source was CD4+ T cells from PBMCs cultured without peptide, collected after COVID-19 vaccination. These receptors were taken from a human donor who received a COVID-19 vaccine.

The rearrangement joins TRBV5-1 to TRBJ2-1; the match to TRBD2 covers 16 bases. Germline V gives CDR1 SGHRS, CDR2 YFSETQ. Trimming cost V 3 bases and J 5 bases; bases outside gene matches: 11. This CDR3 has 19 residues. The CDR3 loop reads CASSSTGTSGGALDNEQFF. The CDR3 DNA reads TGCGCCAGCAGCTCAACCGGGACTAGCGGGGGGGCCCTAGACAATGAGCAGTTCTTC.

The CDR3 is CASTPSDRAWKTQYF. The DNA of the CDR3 is TGTGCCAGCACCCCCAGCGACAGGGCTTGGAAGACCCAGTACTTC. This chain uses TRBV21-1 with TRBJ2-5; the table's D call, TRBD1, was not checked against the DNA. TRBV21-1 is a documented pseudogene. The CDR3 extends over 15 amino acids.